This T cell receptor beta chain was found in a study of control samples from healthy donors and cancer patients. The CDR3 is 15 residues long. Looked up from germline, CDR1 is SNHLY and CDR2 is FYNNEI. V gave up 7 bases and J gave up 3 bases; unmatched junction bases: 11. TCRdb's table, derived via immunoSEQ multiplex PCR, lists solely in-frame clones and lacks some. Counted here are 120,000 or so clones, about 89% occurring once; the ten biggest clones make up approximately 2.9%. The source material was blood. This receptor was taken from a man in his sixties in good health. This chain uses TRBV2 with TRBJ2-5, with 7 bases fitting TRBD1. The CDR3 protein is CASIPTGQREETQYF. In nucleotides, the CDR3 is TGTGCCAGCATCCCGACAGGGCAAAGGGAAGAGACCCAGTACTTC.